The clone carrying this TCR beta chain was observed a few times. Its matching antigen is unknown. Primed by a sample-barcoded 5' primer and a J-beta primer mix, a second PCR proceeded for about 7 to 11 cycles. Per-sample output comprised a minimum of 2.5 million paired-end reads containing CDR3. MiXCR, run by TCRdb on the 5' RACE reads, gives a single entry per CDR3 protein. The sample holds 650,000 or so distinct CDR3 sequences, approximately 52% seen once. These data are taken from a study of blood T cells in healthy people across ages. Study-wide results and limits: The study found more naive CD4+ cells and higher diversity in long-lived than aged donors. In older individuals, TCR beta diversity per million T cells was lower, falling roughly linearly with age. Samples with more naive T cells showed higher observed beta diversity.

This CDR3 spans 15 amino acids. This clonotype was sampled from an elderly woman in good health. Sample: blood. The J gene is TRBJ2-3, the V gene TRBV21-1; the table gives TRBD2 as D, unverified against the DNA. TRBV21-1 is a pseudogene segment. This CDR3 is CASSKQRESTDTQYF. CDR3 nucleotides: TGTGCCAGCAGCAAACAGCGGGAGAGCACAGATACGCAGTATTTT.